This T cell receptor beta chain was captured by sequencing in a study of blood T cell repertoires in COVID-19. This CDR3 has 16 amino acids. In germline, CDR1 is MNHNY, CDR2 SVGAGI (reference sequence). V was clipped by 2 bases and J by 10 bases, with 18 bases between them. Sequencing used immunoSEQ multiplex PCR; TCRdb keeps in-frame clones, though not all of them. Among about 170,000 clones listed, roughly 85% were seen once. The sequencing input was PBMCs or T cells enriched from blood (not recorded which). The receptor's source is a woman in her 70s in a cohort exposed to, infected with or recovered from COVID-19 (not recorded which). V usage is TRBV6-6 and J usage is TRBJ1-6, with D possibly TRBD1 on 5 matching bases. The CDR3 DNA reads as TGTGCCAGCAGTTACGGGGCAGGAGGGGCCCGGTCACCCCTCCACTTT. Amino acids: CASSYGAGGARSPLHF.